The clone carrying this T cell receptor beta chain was seen just once. Its target is not known. Total RNA, at least 5 micrograms per sample, was extracted from PBMCs. This record belongs to a study of blood T cells in healthy people across ages. General study points: Comparison with aged donors showed that long-lived donors had more naive CD4+ cells and higher diversity. Expanded clonotype shifts may have been confounded, as the donors had an unknown CMV status.

Sample-barcoded 5' priming and a J-beta primer mix drove a second PCR of about 6 to 12 cycles. Using its own MiXCR run on the 5' RACE reads, TCRdb lists one record per CDR3 protein. The data contain hundreds of thousands of distinct CDR3 sequences, more than 40% of them singletons. The CDR3 has 14 amino acids. V lost 2 bases and J lost 4; bases outside the gene matches: 6. Germline CDR1 and CDR2: DFQATT and SNEGSKA (reference sequence). The sample was blood. This TCR derives from a woman aged 55-75 years in good health. The chain carries TRBV20-1 and TRBJ2-3, with 7 bases matching TRBD1. The chain's CDR3 is CSARNHRGADTQYF. Here the CDR3 DNA reads TGCAGTGCTAGAAACCACAGGGGCGCAGATACGCAGTATTTT.